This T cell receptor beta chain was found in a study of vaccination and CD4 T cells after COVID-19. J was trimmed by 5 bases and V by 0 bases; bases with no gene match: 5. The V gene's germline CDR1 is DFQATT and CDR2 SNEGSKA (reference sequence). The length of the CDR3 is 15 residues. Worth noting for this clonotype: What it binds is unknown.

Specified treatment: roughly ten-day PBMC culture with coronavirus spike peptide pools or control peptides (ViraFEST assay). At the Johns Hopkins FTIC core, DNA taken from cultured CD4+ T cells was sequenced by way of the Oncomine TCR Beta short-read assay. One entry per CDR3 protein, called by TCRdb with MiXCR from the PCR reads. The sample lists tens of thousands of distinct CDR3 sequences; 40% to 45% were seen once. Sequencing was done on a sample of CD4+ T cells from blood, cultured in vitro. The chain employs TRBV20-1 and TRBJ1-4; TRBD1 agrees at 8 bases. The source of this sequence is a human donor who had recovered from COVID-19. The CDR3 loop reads CSARDQTGGNEKLFF. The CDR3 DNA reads TGCAGTGCTAGAGATCAAACAGGGGGGAATGAAAAACTGTTTTTT.